This section outlines one T cell receptor beta chain sequence together with its context. One end of the junction is discordant with germline, which a read error may explain. The data originate from a study of Graves' ophthalmopathy and Graves' hyperthyroidism. Amplification of the TCR beta CDR3 regions used RNA transcripts (as template). After a first-round RT-PCR with HTBI primers, a second-round multiplex PCR was run. MiXCR, run by TCRdb on the multiplex PCR reads, gives a single entry per CDR3 protein. The sample yields 650,000 to 800,000 distinct CDR3 sequences, 35% to 50% seen once. Additional autoimmune diseases, uncontrolled infections, pregnancy or lactation disqualified patients. A volume of around 10 ml of fresh peripheral blood supplied the PBMCs. The TCR sequence derives from an adult man with Graves' ophthalmopathy. Specimen: peripheral blood.

The CDR3 DNA is TGTGCCAGCAGTGAAAGGTCTAGGCTTCGCTATGGCCACACCTTC. This gives the protein CASSERSRLRYGHTF. The rearrangement joins TRBV10-3 to TRBJ1-2; D unclear. CDR3 length equals 15 residues. Per germline, CDR1 ENHRY and CDR2 SYGVKD.